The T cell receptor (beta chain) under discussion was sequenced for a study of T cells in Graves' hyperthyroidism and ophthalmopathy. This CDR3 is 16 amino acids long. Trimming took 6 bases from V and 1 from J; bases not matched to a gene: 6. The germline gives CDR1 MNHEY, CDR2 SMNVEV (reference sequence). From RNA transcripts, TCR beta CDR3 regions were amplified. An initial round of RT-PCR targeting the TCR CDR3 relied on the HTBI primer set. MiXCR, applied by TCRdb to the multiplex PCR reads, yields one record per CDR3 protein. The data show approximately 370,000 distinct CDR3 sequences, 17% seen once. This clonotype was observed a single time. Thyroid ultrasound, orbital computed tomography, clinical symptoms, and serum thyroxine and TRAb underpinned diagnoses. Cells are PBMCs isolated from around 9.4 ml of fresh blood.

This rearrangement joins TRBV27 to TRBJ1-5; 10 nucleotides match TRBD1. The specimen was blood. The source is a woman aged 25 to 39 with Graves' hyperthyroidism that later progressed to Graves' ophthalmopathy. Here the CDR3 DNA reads TGTGCCAGCAGCAGGACAGGGGGTGTAAGCAATCAGCCCCAGCATTTT. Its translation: CASSRTGGVSNQPQHF.